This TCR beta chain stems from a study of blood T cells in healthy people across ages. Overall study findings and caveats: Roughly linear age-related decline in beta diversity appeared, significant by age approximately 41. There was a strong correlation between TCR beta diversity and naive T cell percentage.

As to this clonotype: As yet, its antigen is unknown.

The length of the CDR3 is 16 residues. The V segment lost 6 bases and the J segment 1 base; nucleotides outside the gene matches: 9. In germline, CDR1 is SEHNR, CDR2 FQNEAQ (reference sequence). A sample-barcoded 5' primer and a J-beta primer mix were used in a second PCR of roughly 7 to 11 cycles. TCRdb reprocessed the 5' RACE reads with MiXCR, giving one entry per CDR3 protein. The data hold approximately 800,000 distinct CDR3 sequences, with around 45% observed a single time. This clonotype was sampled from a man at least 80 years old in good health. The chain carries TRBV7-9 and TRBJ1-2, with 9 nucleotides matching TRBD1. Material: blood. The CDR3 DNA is TGTGCCAGCAGTTTGATACAGGGGGCCTTTAACTATGGCTACACCTTC. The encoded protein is CASSLIQGAFNYGYTF. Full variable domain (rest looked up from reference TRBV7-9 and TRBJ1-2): DTGVSQNPRHKITKRGQNVTFRCDPISEHNRLYWYRQTLGQGPEFLTYFQNEAQLEKSRLLSDRFSAERPKGSFSTLEIQRTEQGDSAMYLCASSLIQGAFNYGYTFGSGTRLTVV.